The rows below give T cell receptor beta chains drawn from one sample of a study of blood T cell repertoires in COVID-19. TCRdb's copy holds only in-frame clones and misses some; the assay was immunoSEQ multiplex PCR. Of roughly 300,000 clones listed, about 82% are singletons. Material: peripheral blood. The receptors were gathered from a human donor in a cohort sampled during active COVID-19. Each CDR3 is given with its conserved first and last residue. A D gene is named only where the DNA matches it firmly. The size entry is marked missing in some rows and otherwise reads once, few, many or a size class.

J,size,D,V,CDR3,DNA
TRBJ2-5,NA,NA,TRBV9,CASSVLDRETQYF,TGTGCCAGCAGCGTTCTGGACAGAGAGACCCAGTACTTC
TRBJ1-2,NA,NA,TRBV6-1,CASSEAAGYHGYTF,TGTGCCAGCAGTGAAGCGGCAGGGTATCATGGCTACACCTTC
TRBJ2-1,NA,TRBD1,TRBV9,CASSAPGGVYNEQFF,TGTGCCAGCAGCGCCCCAGGGGGCGTTTACAATGAGCAGTTCTTC
TRBJ2-3,NA,NA,TRBV30,CAWRLGGRGTDTQYF,TGTGCCTGGAGGCTGGGGGGGCGAGGCACAGATACGCAGTATTTT
TRBJ1-2,NA,TRBD1,TRBV7-2,CASSLGIGTGIKGSYTF,TGTGCCAGCAGCTTAGGAATAGGGACAGGGATAAAGGGGAGCTACACCTTC
TRBJ1-2,NA,NA,TRBV21-1,CASSRRVYGYTF,TGTGCCAGCAGCAGGAGAGTCTATGGCTACACCTTC
TRBJ2-5,NA,NA,TRBV5-1,CASRSRREETQYF,TGCGCCAGCAGAAGTAGGCGGGAAGAGACCCAGTACTTC
TRBJ2-5,NA,TRBD1,TRBV6-5,CASSSPRDRGRETQYF,TGTGCCAGCAGTTCCCCTCGGGACAGGGGGCGGGAGACCCAGTACTTC
TRBJ2-2,NA,NA,TRBV5-6,CASSLGGRADTGELFF,TGTGCCAGCAGCTTGGGGGGCAGGGCGGACACCGGGGAGCTGTTTTTT
TRBJ2-7,NA,NA,TRBV3-1/TRBV3-2,CASSQRQGEQYF,TGTGCCAGCAGCCAAAGGCAGGGCGAGCAGTACTTC
TRBJ1-1,NA,NA,TRBV10-3,CAISDPAEGNTEAFF,TGTGCCATCAGTGACCCGGCAGAGGGGAACACTGAAGCTTTCTTT
TRBJ2-5,NA,NA,TRBV30,CAWSPGHTLRQETQYF,TGTGCCTGGTCCCCGGGACACACCCTGAGACAAGAGACCCAGTACTTC
TRBJ1-6,few,NA,TRBV21-1,CAILNSPLHF,TGTGCCATCCTCAATTCACCCCTCCACTTT
TRBJ1-1,NA,NA,TRBV6-5,CASSYSGGAEAFF,TGTGCCAGCAGTTACTCAGGGGGGGCTGAAGCTTTCTTT
TRBJ2-4,NA,TRBD1,TRBV5-1,CASSLISTGVGKNIQYF,TGCGCCAGCAGCTTGATCTCGACAGGGGTGGGTAAAAACATTCAGTACTTC